These T cell receptor beta chains were read from a single sample in a study of siplizumab effects on memory and regulatory T cells. The method was immunoSEQ multiplex PCR; TCRdb's version includes in-frame clones alone and lacks a portion of them. The sample consists of more than 85,000 clones, about nine tenths of them appearing once. Source material: CD4+ T cells sorted from blood. The receptors derive from a human donor in good health. Both conserved end residues are part of each CDR3. A D gene is named only where the DNA matches it firmly. Some rows mark clone size as missing; the rest say once, few, many or name a class of expanded clone.

CASSLGVVGGTEAFF | TGTGCCAGCAGCTTAGGGGTGGTAGGGGGCACTGAAGCTTTCTTT | TRBJ1-1 | 15 | - | TRBV7-8 | -
CASSLETESYNEQFF | TGTGCCAGCAGCTTGGAGACCGAGTCCTACAATGAGCAGTTCTTC | TRBJ2-1 | 15 | - | TRBV5-4 | -
CASSPLDSPYTDTQYF | TGTGCCAGCTCACCCCTGGACAGCCCTTACACAGATACGCAGTATTTT | TRBJ2-3 | 16 | - | TRBV18 | -
CASSIIPPRQGSTDTQYF | TGTGCCAGTAGTATCATCCCCCCAAGACAGGGAAGCACAGATACGCAGTATTTT | TRBJ2-3 | 18 | - | TRBV19 | TRBD1
CASSQTPGNEQFF | TGCGCCAGCAGCCAGACCCCGGGGAATGAGCAGTTCTTC | TRBJ2-1 | 13 | - | TRBV5-1 | -
CASSNDKPIPFHYGYTF | TGCGCCAGCAGCAACGACAAACCGATCCCTTTTCACTATGGCTACACCTTC | TRBJ1-2 | 17 | - | TRBV5-1 | -
CASSLGIGVSYEQYF | TGTGCCAGCAGCTTAGGGATAGGGGTCTCCTACGAGCAGTACTTC | TRBJ2-7 | 15 | - | TRBV5-4 | -
CASSLVSGGTEAFF | TGTGCCAGCAGCTTAGTCTCTGGGGGGACTGAAGCTTTCTTT | TRBJ1-1 | 14 | - | TRBV7-6 | -
CASSLVAGGRNEQYF | TGTGCCAGCAGCTTGGTTGCAGGGGGAAGAAACGAGCAGTACTTC | TRBJ2-7 | 15 | once | TRBV5-4 | TRBD1
CASSTLQGASYEQYF | TGCGCCAGCAGCACCCTACAGGGGGCTTCCTACGAGCAGTACTTC | TRBJ2-7 | 15 | - | TRBV5-1 | TRBD1
CASSPREVLSNQPQHF | TGTGCCAGCAGCCCTAGGGAGGTATTGAGCAATCAGCCCCAGCATTTT | TRBJ1-5 | 16 | - | TRBV14 | -
CASSPLEGPRNSPLHF | TGTGCCAGCAGCCCCTTGGAGGGGCCGCGAAATTCACCCCTCCACTTT | TRBJ1-6 | 16 | - | TRBV7-8 | -
CASSFSAQETQYF | TGCGCCAGCAGCTTTAGTGCCCAAGAGACCCAGTACTTC | TRBJ2-5 | 13 | - | TRBV5-1 | -
CASRGSLLGNEQFF | TGTGCCAGCAGGGGCTCCTTATTGGGGAATGAGCAGTTCTTC | TRBJ2-1 | 14 | - | TRBV2 | -
CASTTGGLSRNEQFF | TGCGCCAGCACGACGGGGGGGCTTTCTCGCAATGAGCAGTTCTTC | TRBJ2-1 | 15 | - | TRBV5-1 | TRBD2
CASRAGDQETQYF | TGTGCCAGCCGAGCGGGGGACCAAGAGACCCAGTACTTC | TRBJ2-5 | 13 | - | TRBV6-1 | TRBD2
CASSLRLANEQFF | TGTGCCAGCAGCTTAAGACTAGCCAATGAGCAGTTCTTC | TRBJ2-1 | 13 | - | TRBV7-2 | TRBD2
CASSFYLTSGYNEQFF | TGTGCCAGCAGTTTTTATTTGACTAGCGGATACAATGAGCAGTTCTTC | TRBJ2-1 | 16 | - | TRBV6-5 | TRBD2
CASSLATTTFAEAFF | TGTGCCAGCAGCCTGGCGACGACGACTTTCGCTGAAGCTTTCTTT | TRBJ1-1 | 15 | - | TRBV7-8 | -
CASSLGRTGIFETQYF | TGTGCCAGCAGCTTAGGTCGGACAGGGATTTTCGAGACCCAGTACTTC | TRBJ2-5 | 16 | - | TRBV7-9 | TRBD1
CASSLAQTGGHGYTF | TGTGCCAGCAGCTTAGCCCAGACAGGGGGACATGGCTACACCTTC | TRBJ1-2 | 15 | - | TRBV7-8 | TRBD1
CASSPRLGGRDTQYF | TGTGCCAGCAGTCCGCGTTTGGGGGGTCGGGATACGCAGTATTTT | TRBJ2-3 | 15 | - | TRBV2 | -
CASSYSGTGGNTIYF | TGTGCCAGCAGTTACTCCGGGACAGGGGGAAACACCATATATTTT | TRBJ1-3 | 15 | - | TRBV6-5 | TRBD1
CASQRQGTMNTEAFF | TGTGCCAGCCAGCGACAGGGGACGATGAACACTGAAGCTTTCTTT | TRBJ1-1 | 15 | - | TRBV2 | TRBD1
CASTPTTGLYEQYF | TGTGCCAGCACCCCGACGACAGGGCTGTACGAGCAGTACTTC | TRBJ2-7 | 14 | - | TRBV11-2 | TRBD1
CASSTGTDTQYF | TGCGCCAGCAGCACCGGCACAGATACGCAGTATTTT | TRBJ2-3 | 12 | - | TRBV5-1 | -
CASSPGQVFGEQFF | TGTGCCAGTAGTCCCGGACAGGTCTTCGGTGAGCAGTTCTTC | TRBJ2-1 | 14 | once | TRBV19 | TRBD1
CASSQERGSSYNEQFF | TGCGCCAGCAGCCAAGAACGGGGGAGCTCCTACAATGAGCAGTTCTTC | TRBJ2-1 | 16 | - | TRBV4-1 | -
CASSAGATGELFF | TGTGCCAGTAGCGCGGGGGCTACCGGGGAGCTGTTTTTT | TRBJ2-2 | 13 | - | TRBV19 | -
CASSSRTGTPYEQYF | TGTGCCAGCAGTTCGAGGACAGGGACACCCTACGAGCAGTACTTC | TRBJ2-7 | 15 | - | TRBV6-6 | TRBD1
CASSRRDRGEQYF | TGTGCCAGCAGCCGAAGGGACAGGGGAGAGCAGTACTTC | TRBJ2-7 | 13 | once | TRBV11-1 | TRBD1
CASSRLAGELFF | TGTGCCAGCAGCAGGCTTGCCGGGGAGCTGTTTTTT | TRBJ2-2 | 12 | - | TRBV27 | -
CASSLKEGAVATNEKLFF | TGTGCCAGCAGCTTAAAAGAGGGGGCAGTGGCGACTAATGAAAAACTGTTTTTT | TRBJ1-4 | 18 | - | TRBV4-2 | TRBD1
CASSPDRNQPQHF | TGTGCCAGCAGCCCGGACCGAAATCAGCCCCAGCATTTT | TRBJ1-5 | 13 | - | TRBV2 | -
CASSFGPPADNEQFF | TGTGCCAGCAGTTTCGGACCCCCGGCGGACAATGAGCAGTTCTTC | TRBJ2-1 | 15 | - | TRBV5-4 | -
CASSKTSGSSYEQYF | TGTGCCAGCAGCAAAACTAGCGGGAGCTCCTACGAGCAGTACTTC | TRBJ2-7 | 15 | - | TRBV11-2 | TRBD2
CASRFFGLAGEQFF | TGTGCCAGCAGGTTTTTTGGGCTAGCGGGTGAGCAGTTCTTC | TRBJ2-1 | 14 | - | TRBV5-4 | TRBD2
CASSPAGQPQHF | TGTGCCAGCTCACCAGCCGGTCAGCCCCAGCATTTT | TRBJ1-5 | 12 | - | TRBV18 | -
CASSKTPQPTGELFF | TGTGCCAGCAGCAAAACCCCGCAACCCACCGGGGAGCTGTTTTTT | TRBJ2-2 | 15 | - | TRBV21-1 | -
CASSSGRGQGAYSNQPQHF | TGTGCCAGCAGCTCCGGGCGGGGACAGGGGGCTTATAGCAATCAGCCCCAGCATTTT | TRBJ1-5 | 19 | - | TRBV7-9 | TRBD1